One T cell receptor (beta chain) is described in this entry. As yet, its antigen is unknown. The entry originates in a study of CD8 T cells in ankylosing spondylitis. Whole-study results and caveats: Characteristic of ankylosing spondylitis blood, it appeared, was a TCR beta motif comprising roughly eight highly homologous variants. In synovial fluid and blood from reactive arthritis, some motif variants were previously reported. CD8+ disease-linked clones were present at relatively low frequencies in blood. Disease-linked clones were reportedly significantly enriched in matched ankylosing spondylitis synovial fluid.

Molecular-barcoded quantitative 5'-RACE produced these TCR beta libraries. TCRdb ran MiXCR on the 5' RACE reads and lists one entry per CDR3 protein. This table holds almost 400,000 distinct CDR3 sequences, 20% to 25% found once. The CDR3 sequence is 16 residues long. Losses at the gene ends were 0 bases for V and 6 bases for J; bases not matched to a gene: 8. Germline assignment: CDR1 SGHRS and CDR2 YFSETQ. The source of this sequence is a male donor with ankylosing spondylitis. The sample taken for sequencing was blood, either unsorted or a sorted T cell fraction (not recorded which). The gene calls are TRBV5-1 and TRBJ2-2; the match to TRBD2 covers 7 bases. CDR3 DNA sequence: TGCGCCAGCAGCTTGGGGAGGCGGGAGTTGGCCGGGGAGCTGTTTTTT. Encoded protein: CASSLGRRELAGELFF. The full variable domain, its missing parts supplied by reference TRBV5-1 and TRBJ2-2, is KAGVTQTPRYLIKTRGQQVTLSCSPISGHRSVSWYQQTPGQGLQFLFEYFSETQRNKGNFPGRFSGRQFSNSRSEMNVSTLELGDSALYLCASSLGRRELAGELFFGEGSRLTVL.